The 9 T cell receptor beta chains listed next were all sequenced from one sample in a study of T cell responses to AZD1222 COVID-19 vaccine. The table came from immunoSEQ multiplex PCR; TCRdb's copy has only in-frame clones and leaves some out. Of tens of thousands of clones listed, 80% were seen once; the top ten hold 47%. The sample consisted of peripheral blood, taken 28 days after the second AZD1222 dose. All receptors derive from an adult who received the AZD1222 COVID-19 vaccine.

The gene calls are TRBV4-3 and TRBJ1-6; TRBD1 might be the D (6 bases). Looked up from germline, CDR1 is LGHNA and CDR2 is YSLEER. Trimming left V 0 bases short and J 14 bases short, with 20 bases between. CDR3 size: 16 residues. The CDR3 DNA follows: TGCGCCAGCAGCCAAGAAACCCCAGGGGCCGCTTCTTCCCTCCACTTT. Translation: CASSQETPGAASSLHF.

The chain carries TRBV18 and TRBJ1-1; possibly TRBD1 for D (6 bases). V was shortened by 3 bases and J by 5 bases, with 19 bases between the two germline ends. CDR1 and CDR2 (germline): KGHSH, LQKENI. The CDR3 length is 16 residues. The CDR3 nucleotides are TGTGCCAGCTCACCCTCGGGGGCAATGATGGGAACTGAAGCTTTCTTT. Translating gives CASSPSGAMMGTEAFF.

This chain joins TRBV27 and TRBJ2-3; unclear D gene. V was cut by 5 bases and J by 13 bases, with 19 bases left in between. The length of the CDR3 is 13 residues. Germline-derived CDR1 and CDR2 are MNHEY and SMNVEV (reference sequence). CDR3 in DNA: TGTGCCAGCAGTGCAGGAGTGCAAAACAACAAGTATTTT. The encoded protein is CASSAGVQNNKYF.

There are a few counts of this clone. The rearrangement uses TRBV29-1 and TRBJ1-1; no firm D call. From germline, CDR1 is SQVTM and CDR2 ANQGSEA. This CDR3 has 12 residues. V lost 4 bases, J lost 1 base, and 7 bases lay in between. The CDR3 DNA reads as TGCAGCGTTGGGTCCTCGAACACTGAAGCTTTCTTT. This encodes CSVGSSNTEAFF.

CDR3 nucleotide sequence: TGTGCCATCTGGGAACACAGGGGAATGGGAGGCTACACCTTC. Amino acids: CAIWEHRGMGGYTF. The genes are TRBV28 and TRBJ1-2; 7 positions match TRBD1. V lost 10 bases to trimming and J lost 8 bases; unmatched junction nucleotides: 16. There are 14 residues in the CDR3. Per germline, CDR1 MDHEN and CDR2 SYDVKM.

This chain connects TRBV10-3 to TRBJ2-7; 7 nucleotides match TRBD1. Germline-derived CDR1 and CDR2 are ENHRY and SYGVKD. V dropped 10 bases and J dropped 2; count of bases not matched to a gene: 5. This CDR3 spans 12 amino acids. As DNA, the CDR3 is TGTGCCACGAACCAGGGGGCCTACGAGCAGTACTTC. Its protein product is CATNQGAYEQYF.

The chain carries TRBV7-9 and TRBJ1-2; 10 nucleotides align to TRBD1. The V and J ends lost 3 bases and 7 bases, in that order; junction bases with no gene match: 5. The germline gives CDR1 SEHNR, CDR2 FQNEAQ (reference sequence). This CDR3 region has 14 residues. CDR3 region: CASSFWTGGGGYTF. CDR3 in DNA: TGTGCCAGCAGCTTTTGGACAGGGGGAGGTGGCTACACCTTC.

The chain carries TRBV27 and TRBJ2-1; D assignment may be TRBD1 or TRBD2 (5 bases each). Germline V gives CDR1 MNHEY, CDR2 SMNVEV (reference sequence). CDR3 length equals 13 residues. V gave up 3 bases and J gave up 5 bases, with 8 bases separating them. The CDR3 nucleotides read TGTGCCAGCAGTTTCCGGGGACACAATGAGCAGTTCTTC. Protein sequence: CASSFRGHNEQFF.

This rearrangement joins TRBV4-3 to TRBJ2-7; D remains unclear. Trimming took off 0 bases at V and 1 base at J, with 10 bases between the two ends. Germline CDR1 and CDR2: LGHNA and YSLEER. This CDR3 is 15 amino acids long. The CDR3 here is CASSQDLGKSYEQYF. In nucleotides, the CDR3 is TGCGCCAGCAGCCAAGATCTGGGGAAATCCTACGAGCAGTACTTC.